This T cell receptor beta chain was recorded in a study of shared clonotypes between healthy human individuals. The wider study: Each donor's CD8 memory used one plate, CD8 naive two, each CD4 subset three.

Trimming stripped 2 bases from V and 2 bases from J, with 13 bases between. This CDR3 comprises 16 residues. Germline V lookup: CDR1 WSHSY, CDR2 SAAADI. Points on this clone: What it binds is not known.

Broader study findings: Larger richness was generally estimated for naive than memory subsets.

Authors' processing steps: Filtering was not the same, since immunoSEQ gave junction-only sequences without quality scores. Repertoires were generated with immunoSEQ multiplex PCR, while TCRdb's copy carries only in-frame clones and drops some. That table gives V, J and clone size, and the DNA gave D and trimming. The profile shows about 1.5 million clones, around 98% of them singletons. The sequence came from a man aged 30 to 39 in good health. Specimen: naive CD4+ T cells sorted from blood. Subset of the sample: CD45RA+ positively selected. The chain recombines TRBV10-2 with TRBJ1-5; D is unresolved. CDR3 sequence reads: CASSEVRGFGNQPQHF. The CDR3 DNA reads TGCGCCAGCAGTGAGGTTCGAGGATTCGGCAATCAGCCCCAGCATTTT.